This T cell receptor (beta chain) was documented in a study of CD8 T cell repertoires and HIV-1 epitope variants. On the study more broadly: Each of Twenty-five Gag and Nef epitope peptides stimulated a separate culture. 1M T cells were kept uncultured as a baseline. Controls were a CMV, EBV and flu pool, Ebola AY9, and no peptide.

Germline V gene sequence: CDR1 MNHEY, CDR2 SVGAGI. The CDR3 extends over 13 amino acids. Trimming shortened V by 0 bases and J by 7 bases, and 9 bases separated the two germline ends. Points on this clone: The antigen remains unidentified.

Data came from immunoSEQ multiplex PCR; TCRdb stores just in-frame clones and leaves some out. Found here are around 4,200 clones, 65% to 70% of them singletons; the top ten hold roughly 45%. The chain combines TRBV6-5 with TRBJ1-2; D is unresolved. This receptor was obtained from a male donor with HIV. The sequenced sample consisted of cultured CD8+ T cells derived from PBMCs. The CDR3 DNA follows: TGTGCCAGCAGTTACTCCCGGACGGGTGGCTACACCTTC. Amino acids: CASSYSRTGGYTF.